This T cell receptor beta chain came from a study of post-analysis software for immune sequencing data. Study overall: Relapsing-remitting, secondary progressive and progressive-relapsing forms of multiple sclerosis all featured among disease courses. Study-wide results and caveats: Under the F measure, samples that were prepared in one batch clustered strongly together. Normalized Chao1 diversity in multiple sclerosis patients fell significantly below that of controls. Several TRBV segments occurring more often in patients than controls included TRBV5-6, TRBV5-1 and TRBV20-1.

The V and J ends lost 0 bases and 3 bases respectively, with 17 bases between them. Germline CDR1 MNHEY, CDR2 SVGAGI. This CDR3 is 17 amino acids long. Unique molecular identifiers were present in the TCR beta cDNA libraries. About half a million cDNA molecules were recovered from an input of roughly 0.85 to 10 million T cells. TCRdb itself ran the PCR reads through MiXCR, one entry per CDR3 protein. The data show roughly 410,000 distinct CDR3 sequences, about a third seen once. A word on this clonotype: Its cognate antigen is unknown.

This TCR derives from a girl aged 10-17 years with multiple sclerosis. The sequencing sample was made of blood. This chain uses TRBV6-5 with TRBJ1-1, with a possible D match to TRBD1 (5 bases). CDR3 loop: CASSYSIPPGIYTEAFF. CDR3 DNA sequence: TGTGCCAGCAGTTACTCGATCCCCCCAGGGATATACACTGAAGCTTTCTTT.